This note documents a single T cell receptor beta chain sequence. Its antigen is currently unknown. The data are from a study of T cells in Graves' hyperthyroidism and ophthalmopathy. Findings and caveats of the study: Classification by a 13 V-J model distinguished ophthalmopathy from stable hyperthyroidism. Blood also contained most expanded thyroid clonotypes above 0.001.

The investigators amplified TCR beta CDR3 regions from RNA transcripts. The primer set for the first-round RT-PCR of the TCR CDR3 was HTBI. TCRdb re-analysed the multiplex PCR reads in MiXCR, keeping a single row per CDR3 protein. The sample contains 450,000 to 700,000 distinct CDR3 sequences, roughly 46% of which appear only once. Patients were excluded because of uncontrolled infection, other autoimmune disease, pregnancy or lactation. Diagnosis rested on symptoms, serum thyroxine and TRAb, thyroid ultrasound, and orbital computed tomography. The sample was peripheral blood or thyroid tissue (not recorded which). This clonotype was obtained from an adult woman with Graves' disease, either hyperthyroidism or ophthalmopathy (not recorded which).

As DNA, the CDR3 is TGTGCCAGCAGTGGGGACAGGGTTCGGCACGAGCAGTACTTC. Translating it yields CASSGDRVRHEQYF. This chain joins TRBV7-2 and TRBJ2-7; 9 positions match TRBD1. This CDR3 spans 14 amino acids. V was clipped by 6 bases and J by 5 bases; unmatched bases: 8. Germline CDR1 SGHTA, CDR2 FQGNSA. Drawing the rest from reference TRBV7-2 and TRBJ2-7, the complete variable domain is GAGVSQSPSNKVTEKGKDVELRCDPISGHTALYWYRQSLGQGLEFLIYFQGNSAPDKSGLPSDRFSAERTGGSVSTLTIQRTQQEDSAVYLCASSGDRVRHEQYFGPGTRLTVT.